Listed below are T cell receptor beta chains from one sample, sequenced in a study of blood T cell repertoires in COVID-19. TCRdb's table, derived via immunoSEQ multiplex PCR, lists solely in-frame clones and lacks some. Of about 410,000 clones listed, about 89% are singletons. The sequenced material came from peripheral blood. These receptors originate from a woman in her thirties or forties with COVID-19, enrolled during active disease. The CDR3 runs from the conserved cysteine through the conserved F or W. D genes are given only for firm matches. Clone size, where shown, is once, few, many, or a class for clones that have expanded.

>-|TRBV6-5|once|TRBJ2-2
CASRKEGAMAGELFF
TGTGCCAGCAGGAAGGAGGGGGCTATGGCCGGGGAGCTGTTTTTT
>TRBD2|TRBV7-3|-|TRBJ2-7
CASSLSGGAYEQYF
TGTGCCAGCAGCCTCAGCGGGGGAGCATACGAGCAGTACTTC
>-|TRBV24-1|-|TRBJ1-5
CATSDRGSGRDQPQHF
TGTGCCACCAGTGACCGGGGGTCGGGGAGAGATCAGCCCCAGCATTTT
>-|TRBV7-2|-|TRBJ2-7
CASSPQVFSTYEQYF
TGTGCCAGCAGCCCCCAGGTTTTCAGCACCTACGAGCAGTACTTC
>-|TRBV27|-|TRBJ2-2
CASSFRDIATGELFF
TGTGCCAGCAGTTTTCGGGACATCGCCACCGGGGAGCTGTTTTTT
>-|TRBV19|-|TRBJ2-7
CASAGSTYEQYF
TGTGCCAGCGCCGGGAGCACCTACGAGCAGTACTTC
>-|TRBV4-3|-|TRBJ2-2
CASSQGIGVGRTGELFF
TGCGCCAGCAGCCAGGGTATCGGGGTAGGGAGGACCGGGGAGCTGTTTTTT
>TRBD1|TRBV4-3|-|TRBJ1-1
CASSLTDRMNTEAFF
TGCGCCAGCAGCCTGACGGACAGGATGAACACTGAAGCTTTCTTT
>-|TRBV12-5|-|TRBJ2-3
CASGLVGGDTQYF
TGTGCTAGTGGTTTGGTAGGGGGAGATACGCAGTATTTT
>-|TRBV5-4|-|TRBJ1-1
CASSLWASNTEAFF
TGTGCCAGCAGCTTGTGGGCGTCGAACACTGAAGCTTTCTTT
>-|TRBV3-1/TRBV3-2|-|TRBJ1-6
CASSPTGRGLDSPLHF
TGTGCCAGCAGCCCCACTGGGAGGGGGTTGGATTCACCCCTCCACTTT
>TRBD1|TRBV19|-|TRBJ1-2
CASRDQGQGRNYGYTF
TGTGCCAGTAGGGACCAGGGACAGGGGAGAAACTATGGCTACACCTTC
>-|TRBV28|-|TRBJ1-3
CASMSKPLTIYF
TGTGCCAGCATGTCAAAACCACTAACCATATATTTT
>-|TRBV5-1|-|TRBJ1-1
CASSPPGSEAFF
TGCGCCAGCAGCCCACCGGGAAGTGAAGCTTTCTTT
>-|TRBV19|-|TRBJ1-5
CASTPTNTGSNQPQHF
TGTGCCAGTACCCCAACCAATACGGGAAGCAATCAGCCCCAGCATTTT
>TRBD1|TRBV6-2/TRBV6-3|-|TRBJ1-2
CASSYLRTGDYGYTF
TGTGCCAGCAGTTACCTTCGGACAGGGGACTATGGCTACACCTTC
>-|TRBV7-8|-|TRBJ1-1
CASSPGQMNTEAFF
TGTGCCAGCAGCCCGGGACAAATGAACACTGAAGCTTTCTTT
>TRBD1|TRBV11-2|-|TRBJ1-2
CASSLQGAGGYTF
TGTGCCAGCAGCTTACAGGGGGCCGGCGGCTACACCTTC
>TRBD2|TRBV7-2|-|TRBJ2-2
CASSSGLAGNTGELFF
TGTGCCAGCAGCTCCGGACTAGCGGGTAACACCGGGGAGCTGTTTTTT
>-|TRBV6-5|-|TRBJ1-5
CASSNRVGSNQPQHF
TGTGCCAGCTCAAACAGGGTTGGGAGCAATCAGCCCCAGCATTTT
>-|TRBV7-9|once|TRBJ1-2
CASSLDGSYGYTF
TGTGCCAGCAGCTTAGACGGGTCCTATGGCTACACCTTC
>-|TRBV4-3|-|TRBJ1-1
CASSQNRMNTEAFF
TGCGCCAGCAGCCAAAACAGGATGAACACTGAAGCTTTCTTT
>TRBD2|TRBV2|-|TRBJ2-2
CASSRAGGNTGELFF
TGTGCCAGCAGTCGAGCGGGGGGGAACACCGGGGAGCTGTTTTTT
>-|TRBV6-2/TRBV6-3|-|TRBJ1-1
CASSYNLGLGGTEAFF
TGTGCCAGCAGTTATAACTTAGGGCTGGGAGGCACTGAAGCTTTCTTT
>-|TRBV2|-|TRBJ1-5
CASSSDSGNQPQHF
TGTGCCAGCAGTAGTGACAGCGGCAATCAGCCCCAGCATTTT
>TRBD1|TRBV5-1|once|TRBJ2-7
CASSLDRTGTGEQYF
TGCGCCAGCAGCTTGGATCGGACAGGGACGGGCGAGCAGTACTTC
>TRBD2|TRBV9|-|TRBJ2-1
CASSGGTRSRNEQFF
TGTGCCAGCAGCGGGGGGACTAGGAGCAGGAATGAGCAGTTCTTC
>-|TRBV30|once|TRBJ1-2
CAWSVLAGAVYGYTF
TGTGCCTGGAGTGTACTGGCAGGGGCCGTCTATGGCTACACCTTC
>-|TRBV19|-|TRBJ1-5
CASSIVPVSNQPQHF
TGTGCCAGTAGTATAGTGCCAGTTAGCAATCAGCCCCAGCATTTT
>TRBD2|TRBV5-1|-|TRBJ2-3
CASSIGTRKDTQYF
TGCGCCAGCAGCATCGGGACTAGGAAAGATACGCAGTATTTT
>TRBD1|TRBV10-3|-|TRBJ1-1
CAISRDSLNTEAFF
TGTGCCATCAGTAGGGACAGCTTGAACACTGAAGCTTTCTTT
>-|TRBV5-4|-|TRBJ2-5
CASSLAAGQETQYF
TGTGCCAGCAGCTTGGCGGCAGGCCAAGAGACCCAGTACTTC
>-|TRBV6-5|-|TRBJ1-6
CASSTGPYNSPLHF
TGTGCCAGCAGTACAGGGCCCTATAATTCACCCCTCCACTTT
>TRBD2|TRBV7-9|once|TRBJ2-1
CASSLGGGRSYNEQFF
TGTGCCAGCAGCTTAGGTGGCGGGAGATCGTACAATGAGCAGTTCTTC
>-|TRBV5-8|-|TRBJ1-1
CASSLLSREAFF
TGTGCCAGCAGCCTCCTCTCTAGAGAAGCTTTCTTT
>TRBD1|TRBV27|-|TRBJ2-3
CASGYRDRGRGDTQYF
TGTGCCAGCGGGTACCGGGACAGGGGGCGTGGAGATACGCAGTATTTT
>-|TRBV4-3|-|TRBJ2-1
CASSRLTGVYNEQFF
TGCGCCAGCAGCCGCCTGACAGGCGTATACAATGAGCAGTTCTTC
>-|TRBV6-2/TRBV6-3|few|TRBJ1-2
CASSYSTAAEYGYTF
TGTGCCAGCAGTTACTCGACGGCGGCGGAGTATGGCTACACCTTC
>-|TRBV18|-|TRBJ2-7
CASSPQRARYEQYF
TGTGCCAGCTCACCTCAGCGGGCCCGCTACGAGCAGTACTTC
>TRBD1|TRBV19|-|TRBJ2-3
CASSWTGRTDTQYF
TGTGCCAGTAGTTGGACAGGCCGCACAGATACGCAGTATTTT
>-|TRBV7-6|-|TRBJ1-3
CASSLGGPDSGNTIYF
TGTGCCAGCAGCTTAGGAGGGCCAGACTCTGGAAACACCATATATTTT
>-|TRBV7-3|-|TRBJ2-1
CASSPLAASAYNEQFF
TGTGCCAGCAGCCCCTTAGCGGCGAGCGCCTACAATGAGCAGTTCTTC
>-|TRBV12-3/TRBV12-4|-|TRBJ1-5
CASSRGEFQPQHF
TGTGCCAGCTCCAGGGGCGAGTTCCAGCCCCAGCATTTT
>-|TRBV9|-|TRBJ2-3
CASTKMTGPSTDTQYF
TGTGCCAGCACCAAAATGACAGGACCTAGCACAGATACGCAGTATTTT
>TRBD1|TRBV7-8|-|TRBJ1-5
CASSLTQGGNQPQHF
TGTGCCAGCAGCTTAACACAGGGGGGGAATCAGCCCCAGCATTTT
>-|TRBV7-9|once|TRBJ1-1
CASSFSLLRDSEAFF
TGTGCCAGCAGCTTTTCCCTATTGCGGGACTCTGAAGCTTTCTTT
>-|TRBV7-2|once|TRBJ1-6
CASSRRGGQESPLHF
TGTGCCAGCAGCCGGAGGGGGGGGCAGGAATCACCCCTCCACTTT
>-|TRBV9|-|TRBJ1-5
CASSVGGPGGNQPQHF
TGTGCCAGCAGCGTAGGAGGCCCAGGGGGCAATCAGCCCCAGCATTTT
>TRBD2|TRBV27|-|TRBJ2-4
CASSLWGGLAKNIQYF
TGTGCCAGCAGTTTATGGGGGGGATTAGCCAAAAACATTCAGTACTTC
>TRBD1|TRBV11-1|-|TRBJ2-3
CASSSYLTGITDTQYF
TGTGCCAGCAGCTCCTACTTGACAGGGATCACAGATACGCAGTATTTT
>-|TRBV7-8|-|TRBJ1-2
CASSPQGYGYTF
TGTGCCAGCAGCCCACAGGGTTATGGCTACACCTTC
>TRBD1|TRBV28|-|TRBJ1-5
CASSLRDRDNQPQHF
TGTGCCAGCAGCCTCCGGGACAGGGACAATCAGCCCCAGCATTTT
>-|TRBV13|once|TRBJ2-5
CASSLGDRTNQETQYF
TGTGCCAGCAGCTTAGGGGACAGAACGAACCAAGAGACCCAGTACTTC
>TRBD2|TRBV15|-|TRBJ2-4
CATSTEPGPGGIQYF
TGTGCCACCAGCACCGAACCAGGGCCGGGAGGCATTCAGTACTTC
>-|TRBV7-9|-|TRBJ1-1
CASSLAGTEAFF
TGTGCCAGCAGCTTGGCGGGCACTGAAGCTTTCTTT
>TRBD2|TRBV5-4|once|TRBJ2-1
CASSLTSGIYNEQFF
TGTGCCAGCAGCCTGACTAGCGGGATCTACAATGAGCAGTTCTTC
>-|TRBV7-2|once|TRBJ1-3
CASSPQSGRVASGNTIYF
TGTGCCAGCAGCCCTCAGTCGGGCAGGGTGGCTTCTGGAAACACCATATATTTT
>-|TRBV6-2/TRBV6-3|-|TRBJ2-4
CASSPPVRVLGRNIQYF
TGTGCCAGCAGTCCACCCGTCCGGGTCTTGGGGAGAAACATTCAGTACTTC